This entry describes one TCR beta chain. Profiled with immunoSEQ multiplex PCR; TCRdb holds only in-frame clones, not every one. The top ten hold under 2.5% of the sample, which has 230,000 or so clones, about 87% seen once. The data stem from a study of blood T cell repertoires in COVID-19. Trimming took 2 bases from V and 6 from J, leaving 13 bases between them. The CDR3 contains 14 residues. The germline V gene has CDR1 MNHEY and CDR2 SVGEGT. The TCR was taken from a middle-aged woman with acute COVID-19. The chain employs TRBV6-2 or TRBV6-3 and TRBJ1-2; D is unclear. The sequenced sample consisted of PBMCs or T cells enriched from blood (not recorded which). The CDR3 DNA follows: TGTGCCAGCAGTTACCCCGGGATTACGGATGGCTACACCTTC. Translated, it gives CASSYPGITDGYTF.